The 3 T cell receptor beta chains reported below all come from one sample, sequenced in a study of cytomegalovirus exposure and HLA in healthy donors. Measured with immunoSEQ multiplex PCR; TCRdb has only the in-frame clones, and not every one. There are approximately 60,000 clones in the sample; 90% to 95% occur only once, and about 6% lies in the top ten. Source material: PBMCs. These receptors were collected from a young woman in good health and CMV-seronegative.

In its sample, this clone was seen a few times. CDR3 in DNA: TGTGCCAGTAGTATGGGAGTGGAGGGGAATGAGCAGTTCTTC. Protein sequence: CASSMGVEGNEQFF. The chain recombines TRBV19 with TRBJ2-1; the D gene is possibly TRBD2 (6 bases). V was trimmed by 3 bases and J by 7 bases, leaving 13 bases between them. CDR3 length: 14 amino acids. Per germline, CDR1 LNHDA and CDR2 SQIVND (reference sequence).

This chain uses TRBV7-2 with TRBJ2-3; tentative D call: TRBD2 (6 bases). There are 15 residues in the CDR3. Trimming pared 5 bases from V and 3 bases from J, leaving 15 bases between. Per the germline V gene, CDR1 is SGHTA and CDR2 is FQGNSA. CDR3 in amino acids: CASSPRGSGTDTQYF. The CDR3 DNA sequence: TGTGCCAGCAGCCCCCGGGGGTCTGGTACAGATACGCAGTATTTT.

J is TRBJ2-3 and V is TRBV5-4, with TRBD2 matching 8 bases. This CDR3 contains 17 residues. The germline V gene has CDR1 SGHNT and CDR2 YYREEE (reference sequence). V was clipped by 0 bases and J by 2 bases; unmatched bases: 8. The CDR3: CASSLGDKAGATDTQYF. The DNA for the CDR3 is TGTGCCAGCAGCTTGGGGGATAAAGCGGGAGCCACAGATACGCAGTATTTT. Full variable domain (missing parts from reference TRBV5-4 and TRBJ2-3): ETGVTQSPTHLIKTRGQQVTLRCSSQSGHNTVSWYQQALGQGPQFIFQYYREEENGRGNFPPRFSGLQFPNYSSELNVNALELDDSALYLCASSLGDKAGATDTQYFGPGTRLTVL.